This T cell receptor (beta chain) was captured by sequencing in a study of metastatic and nonmetastatic thyroid tumors (dated by TCRdb to 2020 to 2021). Concerning the study at large: The researchers compared repertoires between peripheral blood samples and tumor or nodule tissue samples from patients with malignant or benign thyroid disease.

Concerning this clone itself: Its antigen is not yet known. The sample holds no much larger clone one base away, and base qualities are not on file.

The paper as a whole reports these results and caveats: In both blood and tumor samples, TCR beta diversity was reported to be significantly higher in malignant tumors than in benign nodules.

No patient had received any treatment before thyroid surgery. Using T-cell receptor beta sequencing, the study looked back at clinical samples from patients collected from about 2011 to 2019. Receptors were amplified or captured by PCR. TCRdb names Illumina HiSeq 4000 as the instrument used. High-throughput sequencing was used to profile the CDR3 region of the TCR beta-chain in every patient. In the paper's pipeline: A classifier to discriminate distant-metastatic papillary thyroid cancer patients was built from CDR3 differences across clinicopathological groups. The Shannon index was used to measure repertoire diversity, and the Morisita-Horn index was used to measure how similar tumor and blood repertoires were. TCRdb reprocessed the public reads (quality trimming at Q25 with fastp, clone calling with MiXCR) and kept in-frame beta chains. These V and J calls rely on TCRdb rather than the paper's analysis. Recorded for this sample are about 4,400 clones; roughly a third of them occurred a single time. The ten largest make up around two fifths of the sample.

Spanning cysteine to phenylalanine, the CDR3 consists of 11 amino acids. The kept DNA is CDR3 alone, 33 bases in frame from the first base. V drops 6 bases and J drops 2 bases, leaving 4 bases in between. This TCR came from a male donor with papillary thyroid cancer or a benign thyroid nodule (not recorded which). Some clones in this sample may be carry-over from other donors' samples. The sample consisted of adjacent normal tissue. The chain links TRBV12-3 or TRBV12-4 with TRBJ1-1, with the D segment identity uncertain. The DNA is as follows: TGTGCCAGCAGACATAACACTGAAGCTTTCTTT. It encodes CASRHNTEAFF.